This T cell receptor beta chain was documented in a study of control samples from healthy donors and cancer patients. The table came from immunoSEQ multiplex PCR; TCRdb's copy has only in-frame clones and leaves some out. The repertoire consists of 30,000 to 40,000 clones, with approximately 95% occurring once and the leading ten covering 1.7%. What was sequenced was PBMCs. This receptor was taken from a man aged 40-49 years with colorectal cancer.

CDR3 protein: CASSQGTSGGAYEQYF. The CDR3 DNA follows: TGCGCCAGCAGCCAAGGGACTAGCGGGGGCGCCTACGAGCAGTACTTC. V is TRBV4-3 and J is TRBJ2-7, with 13 positions matching TRBD2. The CDR3 extends over 16 amino acids. Trimming removed 1 base from V and 2 bases from J; junction bases left unmatched: 2. CDR1 and CDR2 from the germline V gene are LGHNA and YSLEER.